This TCR beta chain came from a study of cytomegalovirus exposure and HLA in healthy donors. At the level of the study: Early on, a data release was issued that held approximately 78 million unique TCRs from HLA-typed donors.

PCR was performed using 60 Vbeta and 13 Jbeta primers. Original processing notes: Roughly 11 million shared chains were among approximately 80 million unique TCR beta chains counted in a later analysis. Sequencing used immunoSEQ multiplex PCR; TCRdb keeps in-frame clones, though not all of them. The DNA was the basis for D and trimming; V, J and clone size are from that table. The data hold about 110,000 clones, with approximately 15% observed a single time. The V and J ends lost 4 bases and 2 bases respectively, with 2 bases between them. Germline-derived CDR1 and CDR2 are SEHNR and FQNEAQ (reference sequence). The CDR3 contains 11 residues. This clone was detected a few times.

The chain employs TRBV7-9 and TRBJ1-2; D is unresolved. The TCR was taken from a young woman in good health and CMV-seronegative. The sequenced sample was PBMCs. DNA for the CDR3: TGTGCCAGCAGCTCGAACTATGGCTACACCTTC. Amino acids: CASSSNYGYTF.